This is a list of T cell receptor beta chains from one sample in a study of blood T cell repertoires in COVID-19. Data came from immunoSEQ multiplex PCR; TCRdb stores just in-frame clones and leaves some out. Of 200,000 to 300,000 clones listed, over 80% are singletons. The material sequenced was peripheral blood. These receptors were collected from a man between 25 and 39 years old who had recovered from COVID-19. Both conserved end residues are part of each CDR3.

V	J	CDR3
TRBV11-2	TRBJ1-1	CASSLDLTGGLTEAFF
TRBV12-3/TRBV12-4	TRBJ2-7	CASSLQDLYEQYF
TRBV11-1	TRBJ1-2	CASSLGGLGYTF
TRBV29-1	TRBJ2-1	CSLLGPASSYNEQFF
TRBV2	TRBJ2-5	CASTPGDPQETQYF
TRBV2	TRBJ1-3	CASRKVAGSEDF
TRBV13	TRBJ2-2	CASSLSMEGANTGELFF
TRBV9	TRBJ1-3	CASSGRSGGGNTIYF
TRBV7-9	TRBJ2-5	CASSFGDRGKQETQYF
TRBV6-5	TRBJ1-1	CASSIYSEAFF
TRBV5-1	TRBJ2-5	CASSLEDRAAGKETQYF
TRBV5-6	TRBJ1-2	CASSPETGVYGYTF
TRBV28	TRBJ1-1	CASSFPLPISTEAFF
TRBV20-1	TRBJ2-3	CSASWGMTDTQYF
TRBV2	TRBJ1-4	CASSRGHDATNEKLFF
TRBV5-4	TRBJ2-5	CASSGGWGDQETQYF
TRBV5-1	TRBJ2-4	CASSLALANKNIQYF
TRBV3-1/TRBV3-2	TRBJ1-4	CASSQDRTGGFRNEKLFF
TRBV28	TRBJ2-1	CASSFGQAYNEQFF
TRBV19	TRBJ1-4	CASKRQGDNEKLFF
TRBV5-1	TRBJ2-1	CASSLVKQGAPYNEQFF
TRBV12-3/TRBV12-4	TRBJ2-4	CASSLGVKNIQYF